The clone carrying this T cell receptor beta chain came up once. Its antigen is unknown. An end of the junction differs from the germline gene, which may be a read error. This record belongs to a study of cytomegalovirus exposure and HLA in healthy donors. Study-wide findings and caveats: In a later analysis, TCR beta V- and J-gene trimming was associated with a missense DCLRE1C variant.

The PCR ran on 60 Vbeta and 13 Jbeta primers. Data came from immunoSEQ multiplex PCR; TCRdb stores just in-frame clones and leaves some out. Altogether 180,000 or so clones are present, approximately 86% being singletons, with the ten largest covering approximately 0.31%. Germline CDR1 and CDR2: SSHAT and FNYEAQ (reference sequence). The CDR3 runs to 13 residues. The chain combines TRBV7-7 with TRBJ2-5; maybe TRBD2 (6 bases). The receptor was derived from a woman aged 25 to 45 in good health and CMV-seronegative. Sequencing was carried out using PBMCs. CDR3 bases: TGTGCTAGCAGCATGGGACTCCCGGAGACCCAGTACTTC. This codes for CASSMGLPETQYF.